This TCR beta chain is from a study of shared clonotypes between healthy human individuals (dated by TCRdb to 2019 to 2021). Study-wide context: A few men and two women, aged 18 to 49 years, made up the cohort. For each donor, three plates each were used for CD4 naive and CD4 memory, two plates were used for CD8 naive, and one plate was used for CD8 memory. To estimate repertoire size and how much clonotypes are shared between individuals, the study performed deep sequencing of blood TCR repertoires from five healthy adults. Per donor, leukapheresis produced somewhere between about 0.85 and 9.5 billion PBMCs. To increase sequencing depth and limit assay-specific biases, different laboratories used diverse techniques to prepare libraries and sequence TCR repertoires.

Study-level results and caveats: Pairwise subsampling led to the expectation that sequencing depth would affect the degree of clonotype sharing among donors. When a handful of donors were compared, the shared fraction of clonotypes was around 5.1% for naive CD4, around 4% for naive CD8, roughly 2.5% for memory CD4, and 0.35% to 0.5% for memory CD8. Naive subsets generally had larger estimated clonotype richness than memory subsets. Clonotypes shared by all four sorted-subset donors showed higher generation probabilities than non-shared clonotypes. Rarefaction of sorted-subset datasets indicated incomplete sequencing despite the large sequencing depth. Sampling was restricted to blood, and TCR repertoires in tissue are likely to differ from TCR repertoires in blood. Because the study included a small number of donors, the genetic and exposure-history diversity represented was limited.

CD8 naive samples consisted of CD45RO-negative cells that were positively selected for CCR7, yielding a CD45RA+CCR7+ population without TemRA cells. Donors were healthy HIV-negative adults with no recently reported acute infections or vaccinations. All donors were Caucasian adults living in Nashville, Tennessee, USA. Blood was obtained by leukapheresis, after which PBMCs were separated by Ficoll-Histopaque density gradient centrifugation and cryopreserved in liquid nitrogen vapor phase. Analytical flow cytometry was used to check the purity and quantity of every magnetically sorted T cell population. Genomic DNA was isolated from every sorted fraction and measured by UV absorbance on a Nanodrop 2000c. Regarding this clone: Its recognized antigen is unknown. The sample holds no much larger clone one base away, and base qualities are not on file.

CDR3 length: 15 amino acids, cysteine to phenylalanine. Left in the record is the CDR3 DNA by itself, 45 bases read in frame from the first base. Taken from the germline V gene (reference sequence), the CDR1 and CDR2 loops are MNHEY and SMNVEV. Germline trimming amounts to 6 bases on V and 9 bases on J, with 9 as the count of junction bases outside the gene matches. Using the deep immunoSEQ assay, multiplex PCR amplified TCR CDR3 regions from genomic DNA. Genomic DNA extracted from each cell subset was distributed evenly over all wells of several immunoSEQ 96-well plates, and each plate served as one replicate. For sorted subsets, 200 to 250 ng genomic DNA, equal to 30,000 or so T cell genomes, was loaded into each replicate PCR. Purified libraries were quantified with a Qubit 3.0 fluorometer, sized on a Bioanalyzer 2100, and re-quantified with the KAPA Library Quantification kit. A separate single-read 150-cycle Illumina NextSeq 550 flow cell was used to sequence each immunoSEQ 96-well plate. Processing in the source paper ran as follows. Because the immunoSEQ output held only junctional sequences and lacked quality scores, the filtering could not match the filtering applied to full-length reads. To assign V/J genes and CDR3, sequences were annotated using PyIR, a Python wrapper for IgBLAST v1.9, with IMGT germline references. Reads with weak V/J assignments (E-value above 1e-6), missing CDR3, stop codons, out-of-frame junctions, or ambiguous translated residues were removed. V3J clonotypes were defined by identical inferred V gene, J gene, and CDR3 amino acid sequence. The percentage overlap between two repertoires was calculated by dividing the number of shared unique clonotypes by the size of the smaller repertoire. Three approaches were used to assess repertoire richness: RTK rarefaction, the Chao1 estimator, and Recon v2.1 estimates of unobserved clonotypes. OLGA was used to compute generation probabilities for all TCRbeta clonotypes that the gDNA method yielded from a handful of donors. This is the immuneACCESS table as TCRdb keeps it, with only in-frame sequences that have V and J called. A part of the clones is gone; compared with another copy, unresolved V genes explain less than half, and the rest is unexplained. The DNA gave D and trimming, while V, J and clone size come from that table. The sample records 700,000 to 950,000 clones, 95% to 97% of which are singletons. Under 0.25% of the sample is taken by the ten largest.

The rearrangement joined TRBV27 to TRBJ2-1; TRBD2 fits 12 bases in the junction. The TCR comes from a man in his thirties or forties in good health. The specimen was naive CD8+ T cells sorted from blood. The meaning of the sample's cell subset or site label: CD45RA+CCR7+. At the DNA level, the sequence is TGTGCCAGCAGCCTAGGACTAGCGGGACGCTTTGAGCAGTTCTTC. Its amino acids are CASSLGLAGRFEQFF.